This entry concerns a single T cell receptor (beta chain). Its specificity is not known. The sample originates from a study of T cell responses to AZD1222 COVID-19 vaccine. The table came from immunoSEQ multiplex PCR; TCRdb's copy has only in-frame clones and leaves some out. The sample holds some 200,000 clones, 92% seen once. Study-level results: Just a handful of people given AZD1222 tested seropositive at baseline. Within unmutated variant regions lay the reported targets of nearly half of spike-specific TCRs.

The ends were cut back, 4 bases at V and 6 bases at J, with 15 bases in the middle. Looked up from germline, CDR1 is LGHNA and CDR2 is YSLEER. The CDR3 sequence is 14 residues long. This TCR came from an adult in good health. J is TRBJ1-2 and V is TRBV4-3; no clear D gene. The sequenced sample was peripheral blood, obtained on day 0 of AZD1222 vaccination. CDR3: CASSPREGGNGYTF. DNA of the CDR3: TGCGCCAGCAGCCCTCGTGAGGGCGGAAATGGCTACACCTTC.